These 11 T cell receptor beta chains share one sample of origin, sequenced in a study of T-cell memory formation after mild COVID-19. TCRdb recomputed calls from the 5' RACE reads with MiXCR, one row per CDR3 protein. The repertoire holds under 650,000 distinct CDR3 sequences, with over 15% as singletons. The sequenced material came from PBMCs or a T cell subset sorted from them (not recorded which). These receptors were collected from an adult woman who had mild COVID-19 (a few samples of this study predate the infection). Cell type and time point are not known.

This clonotype has at least ten counts. The chain uses TRBV7-6 and TRBJ1-1; 7 bases are shared with TRBD1. Germline V CDR1 and CDR2: SGHVS, FNYEAQ. Unmatched junction bases numbered 8, after V lost 0 bases and J lost 4 bases. This CDR3 is built from 16 residues. Written as DNA, the CDR3 is TGTGCCAGCAGCTTAGCGGGCAGGGGGTTACGCACTGAAGCTTTCTTT. Protein product: CASSLAGRGLRTEAFF. The full variable domain, rest sourced from reference TRBV7-6 and TRBJ1-1, is GAGVSQSPRYKVTKRGQDVALRCDPISGHVSLYWYRQALGQGPEFLTYFNYEAQQDKSGLPNDRFSAERPEGSISTLTIQRTEQRDSAMYRCASSLAGRGLRTEAFFGQGTRLTVV.

The chain has TRBV7-8 and TRBJ2-7; possibly TRBD1 or TRBD2 for D (5 bases each). V gave up 5 bases and J gave up 2 bases, with 16 bases separating them. CDR1 and CDR2 (germline): SGHVS, FQNEAQ. This CDR3 is 15 amino acids long. The CDR3 sequence: CASSKSRDGAYEQYF. In DNA form, the CDR3 reads TGTGCCAGCAGCAAAAGCCGGGACGGAGCCTACGAGCAGTACTTC.

This clonotype was observed a handful of times. This sequence joins TRBV5-8 and TRBJ1-1; D uncertain. Germline CDR1 is SGHTS and CDR2 is YDEGEE. V was trimmed by 0 bases and J by 11 bases, leaving 11 bases between them. This CDR3 contains 12 residues. CDR3 amino acids: CASSLGQPSAFF. CDR3 coding DNA: TGTGCCAGCAGCTTGGGACAACCCTCGGCTTTCTTT.

The sample holds a few counts of this clonotype. This rearrangement joins TRBV6-2 or TRBV6-3 to TRBJ2-1; 13 bases are shared with TRBD2. V lost 3 bases to trimming and J lost 8 bases; unmatched junction nucleotides: 7. CDR1 MNHEY and CDR2 SVGEGT come from the germline V gene. CDR3 length: 16 residues. The CDR3 protein is CASSYFGTSGEYEQFF. In nucleotides, the CDR3 is TGTGCCAGCAGTTATTTCGGGACTAGCGGGGAATATGAGCAGTTCTTC.

The genes are TRBV5-1 and TRBJ1-2; D may be TRBD1 (5 bases). The CDR3 runs to 13 residues. Germline V CDR1 and CDR2: SGHRS, YFSETQ. V was pared by 2 bases and J by 4 bases, with 9 bases between. The CDR3 loop is CASSFGALYGYTF. The CDR3 DNA is TGCGCCAGCAGCTTCGGGGCACTCTATGGCTACACCTTC.

The chain employs TRBV6-5 and TRBJ2-7; D gene unclear. The CDR3 consists of 13 residues. Looked up from germline, CDR1 is MNHEY and CDR2 is SVGAGI. V gave up 3 bases and J gave up 5 bases, with 11 bases separating them. The CDR3 is CASSYVSGNEQYF. The CDR3 bases are TGTGCCAGCAGTTATGTATCGGGTAACGAGCAGTACTTC.

This chain connects TRBV11-2 to TRBJ2-1; 7 bases align to TRBD2. The V segment lost 4 bases and the J segment 11 bases; nucleotides outside the gene matches: 14. The germline gives CDR1 SGHAT, CDR2 FQNNGV. The CDR3 contains 15 residues. CDR3 bases: TGTGCCAGCAGCTCCGGGCGGCTAGCGGCCGAGCAGCAGTTCTTC. Encoded protein: CASSSGRLAAEQQFF.

The chain joins TRBV21-1 to TRBJ2-7; the table calls TRBD1, which could not be checked here. TRBV21-1 is described as a pseudogene. The CDR3 extends over 15 amino acids. CDR3 sequence reads: CASSNPGQGAKEQYF. The CDR3 DNA reads TGTGCCAGCAGCAATCCGGGACAGGGGGCTAAAGAGCAGTACTTC.

V gene TRBV7-6 combines with J gene TRBJ2-2; D ambiguous. The CDR3 has 12 residues. Germline V gene data show CDR1 as SGHVS and CDR2 as FNYEAQ. V shed 1 base and J shed 10 bases, with 7 bases lying between them. CDR3 coding DNA: TGTGCCAGCAGCTTAGAGTGGAAGGAGCTGTTTTTT. Translation gives CASSLEWKELFF.

This clonotype was counted a few times. The rearrangement links TRBV7-8 to TRBJ2-5; D may be TRBD1 (6 bases). The V end was cut by 5 bases, the J end by 5 bases, with 21 bases between. This CDR3 region has 16 residues. The V gene's germline CDR1 is SGHVS and CDR2 FQNEAQ. The CDR3 bases are TGTGCCAGCAGCGTCGGGACACTTAAGAGGTCGGAGACCCAGTACTTC. It translates to CASSVGTLKRSETQYF. Using reference TRBV7-8 and TRBJ2-5 for the parts outside the CDR3, the full variable domain is GAGVSQSPRYKVAKRGQDVALRCDPISGHVSLFWYQQALGQGPEFLTYFQNEAQLDKSGLPSDRFFAERPEGSVSTLKIQRTQQEDSAVYLCASSVGTLKRSETQYFGPGTRLLVL.

This chain connects TRBV7-9 to TRBJ2-7; 7 nucleotides agree with TRBD1. The V segment lost 5 bases and the J segment 3 bases; nucleotides outside the gene matches: 13. This CDR3 contains 16 residues. Germline V lookup: CDR1 SEHNR, CDR2 FQNEAQ (reference sequence). The CDR3 is CASSARTGPGIYEQYF. DNA for the CDR3: TGTGCCAGCAGCGCCCGGACAGGTCCCGGAATCTACGAGCAGTACTTC.